This T cell receptor beta chain comes out of a study of radiotherapy plus CTLA-4 blockade in lung cancer. V was trimmed by 10 bases and J by 1 base, leaving 13 bases between them. The germline V gene has CDR1 KGHSH and CDR2 LQKENI. The CDR3 is 13 residues long. Findings and limits, study-wide: Expansion in blood of tumor-derived TCR clones was seen after radiotherapy plus ipilimumab.

Sequenced by immunoSEQ multiplex PCR; TCRdb stores in-frame clones only, minus some. The data hold about 49,000 clones, with about 88% observed a single time. On this clone: Its antigen is currently unknown.

Sequences were derived from peripheral blood, sampled from a patient treated with radiotherapy plus ipilimumab. The V gene is TRBV18, the J gene TRBJ1-1; possibly TRBD1 for D (5 bases). This clonotype was sampled from a human donor with non-small cell lung cancer whose response to radiotherapy plus ipilimumab could not be evaluated. The CDR3 nucleotides read TGTGCCACCCGGGGGAGGGGGAACACTGAAGCTTTCTTT. It specifies CATRGRGNTEAFF.